This T cell receptor (beta chain) stems from a study of T-cell reconstitution after alpha-beta-depleted transplantation in children. Study findings and constraints: Several hundred expanded graft clones reportedly supplied alpha-beta T cells about two months after transplant. At the one-year point after transplant, T-cell counts and TCRbeta diversity were found to come mostly from T cells that had been newly produced. High day-60 TCRbeta diversity in some patients came from surviving recipient T cells and thymic progenitors.

Unique molecular identifiers featured in how the TCRbeta library was prepared. TCRdb processed the PCR reads anew with MiXCR; each CDR3 protein has one entry. The sample includes 700,000 to 850,000 distinct CDR3 sequences, roughly 15% of them seen just once. This clonotype was counted a few times. Its antigen remains unidentified. This CDR3 has 19 amino acids. The germline gives CDR1 SGHDN, CDR2 FVKESK. V dropped 0 bases and J dropped 0; count of bases not matched to a gene: 2. The sample was PBMCs, mostly from graft donor cells, taken 360 days after TCRalphabeta/CD19-depleted stem cell transplant. The receptor was derived from a male patient aged 5 to 17 who had a stem cell transplant for acute lymphoblastic leukemia, so the T cells may come from the graft donor. This rearrangement joins TRBV14 to TRBJ2-2; 15 bases match TRBD2. CDR3 protein: CASSQDGLAGGTNTGELFF. The CDR3 DNA reads as TGTGCCAGCAGCCAAGACGGACTAGCGGGAGGGACGAACACCGGGGAGCTGTTTTTT.